The next 28 T cell receptor beta chains were all read from a single sample in a study of blood T cell repertoires in COVID-19. This table comes from immunoSEQ multiplex PCR, and its TCRdb copy is limited to in-frame clones, with some not included. The data contain 400,000 or so clones, 75% to 90% of them seen just once; the ten biggest clones take up about 1.6%. Specimen: peripheral blood. These receptor sequences come from a woman between 40 and 50 years old with COVID-19, enrolled during active disease.

The table lists this clone with a few counts. V gene TRBV30 combines with J gene TRBJ2-3, with 9 bases identical to TRBD2. Germline CDR1 is GTSNPN and CDR2 is SVGIG (reference sequence). The V segment lost 6 bases and the J segment 0 bases; nucleotides outside the gene matches: 1. This CDR3 comprises 13 residues. CDR3 region: CACSGGSTDTQYF. Here the CDR3 DNA reads TGTGCCTGTAGCGGGGGAAGCACAGATACGCAGTATTTT. Filled out from reference TRBV30 and TRBJ2-3, the complete variable domain reads SQTIHQWPATLVQPVGSPLSLECTVEGTSNPNLYWYRQAAGRGLQLLFYSVGIGQISSEVPQNLSASRPQDRQFILSSKKLLLSDSGFYLCACSGGSTDTQYFGPGTRLTVL.

This sequence joins TRBV6-5 and TRBJ2-5, with D possibly TRBD2 on 5 matching bases. Germline CDR1 is MNHEY and CDR2 is SVGAGI. The CDR3 contains 13 residues. The ends were cut back, 5 bases at V and 2 bases at J, with 9 bases in the middle. The CDR3 coding sequence is TGTGCCAGCAGTACTAGAGAACAAGAGACCCAGTACTTC. Protein sequence: CASSTREQETQYF.

The gene calls are TRBV9 and TRBJ1-1; 7 nucleotides match TRBD1. This CDR3 is 15 amino acids long. Germline CDR1 and CDR2: SGDLS and YYNGEE. Trimming took 4 bases from V and 4 from J; bases not matched to a gene: 10. The CDR3: CASSSVQGLGTEAFF. The CDR3 DNA follows: TGTGCCAGCAGCTCAGTACAGGGGTTGGGCACTGAAGCTTTCTTT.

With respect to this clone: The sample has other DNA sequences that encode this CDR3 too. The chain combines TRBV19 with TRBJ2-3; 8 nucleotides line up with TRBD2. Germline V gene data show CDR1 as LNHDA and CDR2 as SQIVND (reference sequence). V lost 5 bases and J lost 0; bases outside the gene matches: 4. The CDR3 sequence is 15 residues long. The DNA for the CDR3 is TGTGCCAGTAGTTTACTAGCGGCTAGCACAGATACGCAGTATTTT. Protein sequence: CASSLLAASTDTQYF.

The rearrangement joins TRBV18 to TRBJ2-1; 8 bases map to TRBD2. After removal of 6 bases from V and 2 bases from J, the junction contained 9 bases not matched to a gene. The CDR3 has 16 amino acids. The germline CDR1 and CDR2 sequences are KGHSH and LQKENI. The CDR3 nucleotides read TGTGCCAGCTCCTCCAGCGGGAGCCCAACCTACAATGAGCAGTTCTTC. Protein: CASSSSGSPTYNEQFF.

The V and J genes are TRBV7-9 and TRBJ1-1; D unclear. This CDR3 has 13 residues. Germline values: CDR1 SEHNR, CDR2 FQNEAQ (reference sequence). The ends were cut back, 4 bases at V and 11 bases at J, with 17 bases in the middle. CDR3 coding DNA: TGTGCCAGCAGCTCCATCCTAAAGGAGAGCGCTTTCTTT. Protein product: CASSSILKESAFF.

The chain carries TRBV6-1 and TRBJ2-3, with a weak D call TRBD1 (7 bases). The V end was cut by 4 bases, the J end by 2 bases, with 22 bases between. This CDR3 is 18 amino acids long. Germline assignment: CDR1 MNHNS and CDR2 SASEGT. The CDR3 nucleotides are TGTGCCAGCAGTGGGGGCCCAGGGGGGCCCGGGTACACAGATACGCAGTATTTT. Translating it yields CASSGGPGGPGYTDTQYF.

The chain links TRBV6-5 to TRBJ1-2; 9 nucleotides line up with TRBD1. Germline V gene sequence: CDR1 MNHEY, CDR2 SVGAGI. The CDR3 loop spans 15 amino acids. The V and J ends lost 0 bases and 7 bases, in that order; junction bases with no gene match: 6. In DNA, the CDR3 is TGTGCCAGCAGTTACTCGAGACAGGGGGAAGGTGGCTACACCTTC. Translating it yields CASSYSRQGEGGYTF.

J is TRBJ2-2 and V is TRBV7-9; D possibly corresponds to TRBD1 (7 bases). Trimming took 5 bases from V and 5 from J, leaving 12 bases between them. The V gene's germline CDR1 is SEHNR and CDR2 FQNEAQ (reference sequence). The CDR3 totals 14 residues. This chain's CDR3 is CASSRAGGTGELFF. The CDR3 DNA sequence: TGTGCCAGCAGCAGAGCAGGGGGGACCGGGGAGCTGTTTTTT.

V is TRBV3-1 (or the pseudogene TRBV3-2) and J is TRBJ1-2; possible D gene TRBD1, 6 bases. Trimming cost V 4 bases and J 5 bases, with 14 bases left between them. This CDR3 has 14 amino acids. CDR1 and CDR2 from the germline V gene are LGHDT and YNNKEL (reference sequence). CDR3 coding DNA: TGTGCCAGCAGCCGCCTAGGTCAGGGGTATGGCTACACCTTC. Translating gives CASSRLGQGYGYTF.

The gene calls are TRBV30 and TRBJ1-6, with D perhaps TRBD1 (5 bases). V lost 1 base and J lost 10, with 23 bases in between. This CDR3 is built from 17 residues. Germline V gene data show CDR1 as GTSNPN and CDR2 as SVGIG (reference sequence). CDR3 nucleotides: TGTGCCTGGAGTGCCGGGGGGGGAGGGTCAGGAGAATCACCCCTCCACTTT. Translating gives CAWSAGGGGSGESPLHF.

The V and J genes are TRBV27 and TRBJ2-3; a possible D gene is TRBD1 (6 bases). Germline lookup yields CDR1 MNHEY and CDR2 SMNVEV (reference sequence). CDR3 size: 14 residues. Trimming removed 10 bases at V and 1 base at J, with 15 bases between. The CDR3 sequence: CATGAAGGTDTQYF. The CDR3 DNA is TGTGCCACCGGGGCGGCAGGGGGCACAGATACGCAGTATTTT.

V is TRBV7-2 and J is TRBJ2-7, with a possible D match to TRBD1 (5 bases). Trimming took off 5 bases at V and 4 bases at J, with 12 bases between the two ends. The CDR3 length is 13 residues. CDR1 is SGHTA and CDR2 is FQGNSA in the germline V gene. CDR3 in DNA: TGTGCCAGCAGCCCAGGACACTGGTACGAGCAGTACTTC. It specifies CASSPGHWYEQYF.

The rearrangement uses TRBV28 and TRBJ1-5; D not resolved. Germline lookup yields CDR1 MDHEN and CDR2 SYDVKM. Trimming pared 4 bases from V and 7 bases from J, leaving 17 bases between. The CDR3 runs to 15 residues. In DNA, the CDR3 is TGTGCCAGCAGTTCCCCGGCCAAACCGGGACAGCCCCAGCATTTT. Translated: CASSSPAKPGQPQHF. The complete variable domain, with remaining parts taken from reference TRBV28 and TRBJ1-5, reads DVKVTQSSRYLVKRTGEKVFLECVQDMDHENMFWYRQDPGLGLRLIYFSYDVKMKEKGDIPEGYSVSREKKERFSLILESASTNQTSMYLCASSSPAKPGQPQHFGDGTRLSIL.

V is TRBV2 and J is TRBJ2-5; TRBD1 matches at 7 bases. The CDR3 length is 13 residues. From germline, CDR1 is SNHLY and CDR2 FYNNEI. The V and J ends lost 5 bases and 3 bases, in that order; junction bases with no gene match: 3. For the CDR3, the DNA is TGTGCCAGCAGTAAAGGACAGGAAGAGACCCAGTACTTC. This sequence encodes CASSKGQEETQYF.

J is TRBJ2-3 and V is TRBV9; D may be TRBD2 (5 bases). Trimming took 0 bases from V and 6 from J, leaving 14 bases between them. CDR1 and CDR2 (germline): SGDLS, YYNGEE. This CDR3 comprises 15 residues. CDR3 bases: TGTGCCAGCAGCGTAGTAACGGCGGGTACGGATACGCAGTATTTT. Its translation: CASSVVTAGTDTQYF.

Here the CDR3 DNA reads TGCGCCAGCAGCCAAGAGACAGGGAGAGGTGAAAAACTGTTTTTT. Protein sequence: CASSQETGRGEKLFF. This rearrangement joins TRBV4-3 to TRBJ1-4, with TRBD1 matching 7 bases. From germline, CDR1 is LGHNA and CDR2 YSLEER. The CDR3 consists of 15 residues. V dropped 0 bases and J dropped 7; count of bases not matched to a gene: 5.

This chain joins TRBV10-2 and TRBJ2-2; 14 bases line up with TRBD2. Trimming removed 2 bases from V and 5 bases from J; junction bases left unmatched: 7. The germline gives CDR1 WSHSY, CDR2 SAAADI. This CDR3 spans 18 amino acids. In DNA, the CDR3 is TGCGCCAGCAGTGAGCGCCGACTAGCGGGAGGGGAGACCGGGGAGCTGTTTTTT. Amino acids: CASSERRLAGGETGELFF.

The J gene is TRBJ2-2, the V gene TRBV7-3, with D possibly matching TRBD1 (6 bases). V gave up 3 bases and J gave up 5 bases, with 16 bases separating them. There are 16 residues in the CDR3. The germline V gene encodes CDR1 SGHTA and CDR2 FQGTGA. The CDR3 DNA sequence: TGTGCCAGCAGCTTGACCGGGACACAGGGAACCGGGGAGCTGTTTTTT. Translation: CASSLTGTQGTGELFF.

As concerns this clone: This same CDR3 is encoded by further DNA sequences in the sample. J is TRBJ1-4 and V is TRBV6-5; 8 nucleotides agree with TRBD1. Germline values: CDR1 MNHEY, CDR2 SVGAGI. The CDR3 spans 15 residues. V shed 6 bases, J shed 10 bases, and the junction held 13 bases outside the gene matches. This CDR3 is CASRGGTTGGGKLFF. CDR3 bases: TGTGCCAGCAGAGGGGGGACAACAGGGGGGGGAAAACTGTTTTTT.

The chain employs TRBV28 and TRBJ1-2; 9 positions agree with TRBD1. With V trimmed by 7 bases and J by 4 bases, 7 bases remained unmatched. The CDR3 spans 14 residues. CDR1 and CDR2 (germline): MDHEN, SYDVKM. The chain's CDR3 is CASTGTGPIYGYTF. The CDR3 DNA is TGTGCCAGCACCGGGACAGGGCCGATCTATGGCTACACCTTC.

This sequence joins TRBV7-3 and TRBJ2-1, with D hard to call. V lost 4 bases, J lost 0 bases, and 10 bases lay in between. This CDR3 has 15 amino acids. Germline CDR1 SGHTA, CDR2 FQGTGA. Here the CDR3 reads CASSSRLSSYNEQFF. The CDR3 coding sequence is TGTGCCAGCAGCTCCAGACTGAGCTCCTACAATGAGCAGTTCTTC.

Only one count was recorded for this clone. This chain connects TRBV6-2 or TRBV6-3 to TRBJ2-1, with 7 bases lining up with TRBD2. This CDR3 is 15 amino acids long. Germline V gives CDR1 MNHEY, CDR2 SVGEGT. Trimming at V came to 6 bases and at J to 5 bases, leaving 10 bases not matched to a gene. Here the CDR3 reads CASSRPGLPDNEQFF. The DNA for the CDR3 is TGTGCCAGCAGCCGACCGGGACTACCTGACAATGAGCAGTTCTTC.

The chain couples TRBV27 to TRBJ2-1; 10 bases line up with TRBD2. The J segment lost 8 bases and the V segment lost 3 bases, leaving 4 bases of the junction unmatched. Germline values: CDR1 MNHEY, CDR2 SMNVEV (reference sequence). There are 14 residues in the CDR3. In DNA, the CDR3 is TGTGCCAGCAGTTTTGTAGCGGGAGGTGATGAGCAGTTCTTC. It codes for CASSFVAGGDEQFF.

The table lists this clone with a count of one. The rearrangement joins TRBV7-3 to TRBJ2-1; 7 bases match TRBD2. V dropped 5 bases and J dropped 7; count of bases not matched to a gene: 14. The V gene's germline CDR1 is SGHTA and CDR2 FQGTGA. The CDR3 spans 16 residues. Here the CDR3 DNA reads TGTGCCAGCAGCACCGTTGCGGGAGTATCGCGAAATGAGCAGTTCTTC. It yields the protein CASSTVAGVSRNEQFF.

V usage is TRBV6-2 or TRBV6-3 and J usage is TRBJ1-2, with 7 bases lining up with TRBD1. Germline trimming cut 4 bases from V and 4 bases from J; bases unmatched to any gene: 9. Germline V gives CDR1 MNHEY, CDR2 SVGEGT. There are 15 residues in the CDR3. The CDR3 spells CASSLDRSPSYGYTF. CDR3 sequence (DNA): TGTGCCAGCAGTTTGGACAGGAGCCCATCCTATGGCTACACCTTC.

The chain links TRBV5-1 to TRBJ1-4; 11 bases fit TRBD1. The CDR3 has 15 amino acids. CDR1 is SGHRS and CDR2 is YFSETQ in the germline V gene. The V gene end was trimmed by 2 bases and the J gene end by 7 bases; junction bases not matched to a gene: 4. For the CDR3, the DNA is TGCGCCAGCAGCTTAGCCGGGACAGGGGGTGAAAAACTGTTTTTT. Its translation is CASSLAGTGGEKLFF.

This chain joins TRBV6-6 and TRBJ2-7; TRBD1 matches 9 bases. Germline trimming cut 8 bases from V and 5 bases from J; bases unmatched to any gene: 10. The CDR3 length is 14 residues. CDR1 and CDR2 (germline): MNHNY, SVGAGI (reference sequence). In nucleotides, the CDR3 is TGTGCCAGCGGGTCCGGGACAGGGTCCCACGAGCAGTACTTC. The encoded protein is CASGSGTGSHEQYF.